Listed below are T cell receptor beta chains from one sample, sequenced in a study of radiation and T cells in renal cell carcinoma. Libraries were prepared by immunoSEQ multiplex PCR; TCRdb keeps only in-frame clonotypes and omits some of them. Of 140,000 or so clones listed, 88% are singletons. The sequencing here drew on blood, taken from a patient whose treatment included radiotherapy and nephrectomy. These receptors originate from a woman in her 50s with renal cell carcinoma. Both conserved end residues are part of each CDR3. D genes are given only for firm matches. Rows give clone size only sometimes, using once, few, many, or a class for an expanded clone.

V: TRBV7-9
length: 14
D: TRBD1
J: TRBJ1-1
size: .
CDR3: CASTWTGDDTEAFF
DNA: TGTGCCAGCACCTGGACAGGGGATGACACTGAAGCTTTCTTT

V: TRBV27
length: 15
D: .
J: TRBJ2-7
size: .
CDR3: CASSYTGEGSYEQYF
DNA: TGTGCCAGCAGTTACACAGGTGAGGGCTCCTACGAGCAGTACTTC

V: TRBV21-1
length: 14
D: .
J: TRBJ1-3
size: .
CDR3: CASSLGSLGNTIYF
DNA: TGTGCCAGCAGTTTGGGTAGCTTGGGGAACACCATATATTTT

V: TRBV7-2
length: 14
D: .
J: TRBJ1-6
size: .
CDR3: CASSLSPGQSPLHF
DNA: TGTGCCAGCAGCTTGAGCCCGGGACAATCACCCCTCCACTTT

V: TRBV11-2
length: 16
D: TRBD1
J: TRBJ2-7
size: .
CDR3: CASTFNPGQDAYEQYF
DNA: TGTGCCAGCACTTTCAACCCGGGACAGGATGCCTACGAGCAGTACTTC

V: TRBV7-9
length: 14
D: .
J: TRBJ2-7
size: .
CDR3: CASSLLSGPYEQYF
DNA: TGTGCCAGCAGCTTACTCTCAGGGCCCTACGAGCAGTACTTC

V: TRBV18
length: 16
D: TRBD1
J: TRBJ2-2
size: few
CDR3: CASSPSLQGVTGELFF
DNA: TGTGCCAGCTCACCAAGTCTCCAGGGGGTGACCGGGGAGCTGTTTTTT

V: TRBV18
length: 15
D: .
J: TRBJ2-1
size: .
CDR3: CASSRRGPYYNEQFF
DNA: TGTGCCAGCTCCCGGAGGGGACCCTACTACAATGAGCAGTTCTTC

V: TRBV4-3
length: 15
D: .
J: TRBJ1-6
size: .
CDR3: CASSRSIEGHSPLHF
DNA: TGCGCCAGCAGCCGGAGCATAGAAGGGCATTCACCCCTCCACTTT

V: TRBV29-1
length: 13
D: .
J: TRBJ1-1
size: .
CDR3: CSVSHGMNTEAFF
DNA: TGCAGCGTTTCGCACGGCATGAACACTGAAGCTTTCTTT

V: TRBV27
length: 14
D: TRBD1
J: TRBJ1-2
size: .
CDR3: CASSWDRDNYGYTF
DNA: TGTGCCAGCAGTTGGGACAGGGATAACTATGGCTACACCTTC

V: TRBV5-1
length: 14
D: .
J: TRBJ1-3
size: once
CDR3: CASSPGTAGNTIYF
DNA: TGCGCCAGCAGCCCAGGGACGGCTGGAAACACCATATATTTT

V: TRBV7-2
length: 15
D: TRBD1
J: TRBJ2-7
size: .
CDR3: CASSFSGTGSYEQYF
DNA: TGTGCCAGCAGCTTCTCCGGGACAGGTTCCTACGAGCAGTACTTC

V: TRBV19
length: 15
D: .
J: TRBJ2-7
size: .
CDR3: CASSEGGTSTYEQYF
DNA: TGTGCCAGTAGCGAGGGGGGGACATCAACCTACGAGCAGTACTTC

V: TRBV5-4
length: 14
D: .
J: TRBJ1-2
size: few
CDR3: CASSGWDRIYGYTF
DNA: TGTGCCAGCAGCGGCTGGGACCGCATCTATGGCTACACCTTC

V: TRBV6-5
length: 15
D: TRBD1
J: TRBJ2-5
size: .
CDR3: CASSYSGTAQETQYF
DNA: TGTGCCAGCAGTTACTCCGGGACAGCACAAGAGACCCAGTACTTC

V: TRBV5-1
length: 14
D: .
J: TRBJ1-2
size: once
CDR3: CASSPDGVNYGYTF
DNA: TGCGCCAGCAGCCCGGACGGCGTAAACTATGGCTACACCTTC